The 7 T cell receptor beta chains listed next were all sequenced from one sample in a study of vaccination and CD4 T cells after COVID-19. These receptors have no identified antigens. Treatment indicated: approximately nine-day PBMC culture with coronavirus spike peptide pools or control peptides (ViraFEST assay). Sequenced with the Oncomine TCR Beta short-read assay was DNA taken from cultured CD4+ T cells. TCRdb re-called the PCR reads through MiXCR, storing one row per CDR3 protein. There are more than 15,000 distinct CDR3 sequences in the sample; around a quarter occur only once, and approximately 10% lies in the top ten. The sample consisted of cultured CD4+ T cells from blood. These receptors all stem from a human donor with COVID-19.

The chain has TRBV12-3 or TRBV12-4 and TRBJ1-1; D remains ambiguous. V was trimmed by 3 bases and J by 10 bases, leaving 18 bases between them. The CDR3 is 14 amino acids. CDR3 bases: TGTGCCAGCAGTTTGACGGTCCTGCAACGAGGAGCTTTCTTT. Its translation: CASSLTVLQRGAFF.

This clonotype has more than one count but fewer than ten. CDR3 nucleotides: TGTGCCAGCAGTTACAACCCCCCGGGACTAGGGGGCACAGATACGCAGTATTTT. Translated, it gives CASSYNPPGLGGTDTQYF. The gene calls are TRBV6-5 and TRBJ2-3; 8 bases align to TRBD2. The CDR3 runs to 18 residues. Germline loops: CDR1 MNHEY, CDR2 SVGAGI. The ends lost 2 bases at V and 1 base at J; junction bases unmatched: 11.

This clonotype showed up just a few times. This sequence joins TRBV7-2 and TRBJ1-4, with TRBD1 matching 9 bases. Losses at the gene ends were 5 bases for V and 8 bases for J; bases not matched to a gene: 9. Per germline, CDR1 SGHTA and CDR2 FQGNSA. The CDR3 contains 15 residues. CDR3 in DNA: TGTGCCAGCAGCCCGACGACAGGGGGGAGGGAAAAACTGTTTTTT. Amino acids: CASSPTTGGREKLFF.

This rearrangement joins TRBV6-2 or TRBV6-3 to TRBJ2-7, with 8 bases identical to TRBD1. This CDR3 contains 18 residues. Germline V CDR1 and CDR2: MNHEY, SVGEGT. Germline trimming cut 7 bases from V and 0 bases from J; bases unmatched to any gene: 17. CDR3 DNA sequence: TGTGCCAGCACCTCCGGGACAGGATCTGGACTTGCCTCCTACGAGCAGTACTTC. It encodes CASTSGTGSGLASYEQYF.

This sequence joins TRBV5-1 and TRBJ1-6, with D perhaps TRBD1 (5 bases). V was clipped by 4 bases and J by 4 bases, with 9 bases between them. The CDR3 is 14 residues long. The germline V gene encodes CDR1 SGHRS and CDR2 YFSETQ. The CDR3 DNA reads TGCGCCAGCAGCACAGGAGATTATAATTCACCCCTCCACTTT. This sequence encodes CASSTGDYNSPLHF.

The chain recombines TRBV7-9 with TRBJ2-7; 11 nucleotides agree with TRBD1. The length of the CDR3 is 18 residues. The trim removed 5 bases at V and 2 bases at J, leaving 14 bases unmatched. Germline V gene sequence: CDR1 SEHNR, CDR2 FQNEAQ (reference sequence). The CDR3 spells CASSEPGQGVLSPYEQYF. CDR3 bases: TGTGCCAGCAGCGAACCGGGACAGGGGGTCCTCTCACCCTACGAGCAGTACTTC.

This clonotype was found a few times. The chain has TRBV21-1 and TRBJ1-1; the D call of TRBD1 is as the table states it, not checked on the DNA. TRBV21-1 is noted as a pseudogene. The CDR3 extends over 18 amino acids. CDR3 region: CASSTSQGFWCNDTEAFF. CDR3 in DNA: TGTGCCAGCAGCACCTCACAGGGTTTTTGGTGTAATGACACTGAAGCTTTCTTT.